A selection of T cell receptor beta chains follows, all from one sample in a study of beta chain features in type 1 diabetes. The method was immunoSEQ multiplex PCR; TCRdb's version includes in-frame clones alone and lacks a portion of them. This table holds roughly 450,000 clones, approximately 10% found once. Input material: naive CD4+ T cells from blood. These receptors all stem from a woman aged 18-29 years in good health. Each CDR3 is given with its conserved first and last residue. The order of the fields is J gene, clone size, V gene, D gene, CDR3 protein, CDR3 DNA. D genes are given only for firm matches. Expanded clones get a size class; other rows say once, few or many, or leave the size out.

TRBJ1-1 | . | TRBV27 | TRBD1 | CASRGTGRTEAFF | TGTGCCAGCAGGGGGACAGGGAGGACTGAAGCTTTCTTT
TRBJ2-5 | . | TRBV5-1 | . | CASSLEHGQETQYF | TGCGCCAGCAGCTTGGAGCACGGACAAGAGACCCAGTACTTC
TRBJ2-1 | few | TRBV5-1 | . | CASSLDRIYNEQFF | TGCGCCAGCAGCTTGGACAGGATCTACAATGAGCAGTTCTTC
TRBJ2-3 | . | TRBV30 | . | CAWSSGETDTQYF | TGTGCCTGGAGTTCCGGGGAGACAGATACGCAGTATTTT
TRBJ1-1 | few | TRBV10-3 | . | CAISKRPEDEAFF | TGTGCCATCAGCAAAAGACCGGAGGACGAAGCTTTCTTT
TRBJ1-1 | few | TRBV11-1 | . | CASSLAGRGQYTEAFF | TGTGCCAGCAGCTTAGCGGGCCGGGGGCAGTACACTGAAGCTTTCTTT
TRBJ2-5 | . | TRBV6-5 | TRBD1 | CASKDRAAETQYF | TGTGCCAGCAAGGACAGGGCCGCCGAGACCCAGTACTTC
TRBJ2-2 | . | TRBV14 | . | CASSGKPSTGELFF | TGTGCCAGCAGTGGGAAGCCGAGTACCGGGGAGCTGTTTTTT
TRBJ2-1 | few | TRBV29-1 | . | CSLRRDSGYNEQFF | TGCAGCCTTCGCCGAGACAGCGGTTACAATGAGCAGTTCTTC
TRBJ1-2 | few | TRBV28 | . | CASSFRNQLYYGYTF | TGTGCCAGCAGTTTCAGGAACCAGCTGTACTATGGCTACACCTTC
TRBJ2-3 | few | TRBV9 | . | CASSVGSTTDTQYF | TGTGCCAGCAGCGTAGGTTCCACTACAGATACGCAGTATTTT
TRBJ2-1 | . | TRBV4-2 | . | CASSLQGRRYNEQFF | TGTGCCAGCAGCCTTCAGGGACGGAGATACAATGAGCAGTTCTTC
TRBJ2-7 | . | TRBV7-9 | TRBD1 | CASSTGDRGRYEQYF | TGTGCCAGCAGCACCGGAGACAGGGGGCGGTACGAGCAGTACTTC
TRBJ2-1 | . | TRBV11-2 | TRBD1 | CASSGQGYEQFF | TGTGCCAGCAGCGGACAGGGATATGAGCAGTTCTTC
TRBJ2-7 | few | TRBV6-6 | TRBD2 | CASSFSTSGTYEQYF | TGTGCCAGCAGTTTCTCTACTAGCGGTACCTACGAGCAGTACTTC
TRBJ1-4 | . | TRBV7-9 | . | CASSSYRNEKLFF | TGTGCCAGCAGCTCTTACAGGAATGAAAAACTGTTTTTT
TRBJ2-7 | few | TRBV5-1 | . | CASSLDPVGSGYEQYF | TGCGCCAGCAGCTTGGATCCCGTGGGAAGCGGCTACGAGCAGTACTTC
TRBJ2-7 | . | TRBV25-1 | . | CASTVIGLNEQYF | TGTGCCAGCACCGTCATCGGGCTAAACGAGCAGTACTTC
TRBJ1-1 | . | TRBV6-1 | . | CASSPPGLVNTEAFF | TGTGCCAGCAGTCCTCCCGGGCTGGTGAACACTGAAGCTTTCTTT
TRBJ2-3 | . | TRBV5-1 | . | CASSLGSSTDTQYF | TGCGCCAGCAGCTTGGGGAGTAGCACAGATACGCAGTATTTT
TRBJ2-3 | few | TRBV21-1 | . | CASSKVSDTQYF | TGTGCCAGCAGCAAAGTATCGGATACGCAGTATTTT
TRBJ2-3 | few | TRBV9 | . | CASSVVERGARLDTQYF | TGTGCCAGCAGCGTAGTCGAACGGGGAGCGAGGCTAGATACGCAGTATTTT
TRBJ2-4 | few | TRBV7-8 | . | CASSLGNRRNIQYF | TGTGCCAGCAGCTTAGGTAATCGGAGGAACATTCAGTACTTC
TRBJ2-7 | . | TRBV20-1 | . | CSAEGDYEQYF | TGCAGTGCAGAGGGGGACTACGAGCAGTACTTC
TRBJ2-7 | few | TRBV15 | . | CATSRVPIYEQYF | TGTGCCACCAGCAGAGTACCCATTTACGAGCAGTACTTC
TRBJ1-1 | . | TRBV19 | . | CASSYIPGLNTEAFF | TGTGCCAGTAGTTATATACCGGGCCTCAACACTGAAGCTTTCTTT
TRBJ2-6 | many | TRBV28 | . | CASSRTAGANVLTF | TGTGCCAGCAGCCGAACAGCTGGGGCCAACGTCCTGACTTTC
TRBJ1-4 | few | TRBV2 | . | CASSERKSNEKLFF | TGTGCCAGCAGTGAACGGAAGTCTAATGAAAAACTGTTTTTT
TRBJ1-1 | few | TRBV15 | TRBD1 | CATSSGQGRRTFF | TGTGCCACCAGCAGCGGACAGGGCCGTCGAACTTTCTTT
TRBJ2-7 | few | TRBV30 | TRBD2 | CAWSWTRSYEQYF | TGTGCCTGGAGCTGGACTAGAAGCTACGAGCAGTACTTC
TRBJ2-3 | . | TRBV5-1 | . | CASSLVRGPPGTDTQYF | TGCGCCAGCAGCTTGGTACGGGGCCCGCCAGGCACAGATACGCAGTATTTT
TRBJ2-5 | few | TRBV4-1 | . | CASSLTEVRGETQYF | TGCGCCAGCAGCCTTACAGAGGTCAGGGGAGAGACCCAGTACTTC
TRBJ1-2 | few | TRBV4-1 | TRBD1 | CASRGDRAYGYTF | TGCGCCAGCAGAGGGGACAGGGCCTATGGCTACACCTTC
TRBJ2-5 | few | TRBV29-1 | . | CSVVAKAETQYF | TGCAGCGTTGTAGCTAAAGCAGAGACCCAGTACTTC
TRBJ2-5 | few | TRBV6-1 | . | CASSPVQTVQETQYF | TGTGCCAGCAGTCCAGTCCAAACAGTTCAAGAGACCCAGTACTTC
TRBJ2-2 | . | TRBV30 | . | CAWSGSTGTGIGELFF | TGTGCCTGGAGTGGCTCCACTGGCACAGGGATCGGGGAGCTGTTTTTT
TRBJ1-2 | . | TRBV29-1 | . | CSGLKGPSYTF | TGCAGCGGCCTCAAGGGGCCGAGCTACACCTTC
TRBJ1-2 | . | TRBV7-3 | . | CASSLSREGGYTF | TGTGCCAGCAGCTTGAGCAGGGAGGGTGGCTACACCTTC
TRBJ2-7 | . | TRBV13 | TRBD2 | CASSSRSGRMNEQYF | TGTGCCAGCAGCTCCCGAAGCGGGAGAATGAACGAGCAGTACTTC
TRBJ2-3 | few | TRBV7-2 | . | CASSLTRLGWGSSTDTQYF | TGTGCCAGCAGCTTGACCCGCCTGGGCTGGGGATCTAGCACAGATACGCAGTATTTT
TRBJ1-4 | . | TRBV4-3 | . | CASSQVPQVEGKEKLFF | TGCGCCAGCAGCCAGGTCCCACAGGTTGAGGGTAAAGAAAAACTGTTTTTT
TRBJ2-7 | few | TRBV7-3 | . | CASSFGGSSSYEQYF | TGTGCCAGCAGCTTTGGTGGGAGTAGCTCCTACGAGCAGTACTTC
TRBJ2-1 | . | TRBV15 | . | CATSAAGMYNEQFF | TGTGCCACCAGTGCGGCGGGGATGTACAATGAGCAGTTCTTC
TRBJ2-2 | few | TRBV5-4 | . | CASSLARGAGELFF | TGTGCCAGCAGCTTGGCCCGGGGAGCCGGGGAGCTGTTTTTT
TRBJ2-1 | . | TRBV5-6 | TRBD2 | CASSFSGLAGVEQFF | TGTGCCAGCAGCTTTTCGGGACTAGCGGGAGTTGAGCAGTTCTTC